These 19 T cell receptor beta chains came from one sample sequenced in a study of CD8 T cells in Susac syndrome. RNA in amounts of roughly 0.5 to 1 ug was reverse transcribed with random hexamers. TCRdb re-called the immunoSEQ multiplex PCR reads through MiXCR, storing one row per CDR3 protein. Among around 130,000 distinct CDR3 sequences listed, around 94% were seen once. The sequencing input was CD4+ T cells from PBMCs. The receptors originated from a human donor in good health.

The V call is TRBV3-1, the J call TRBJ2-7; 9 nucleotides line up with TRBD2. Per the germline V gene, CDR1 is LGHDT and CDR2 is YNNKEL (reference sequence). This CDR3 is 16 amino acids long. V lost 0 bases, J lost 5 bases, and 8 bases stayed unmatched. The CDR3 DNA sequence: TGTGCCAGCAGCCAAGATCGGCTAGCGGGAATAAACGAGCAGTACTTC. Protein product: CASSQDRLAGINEQYF.

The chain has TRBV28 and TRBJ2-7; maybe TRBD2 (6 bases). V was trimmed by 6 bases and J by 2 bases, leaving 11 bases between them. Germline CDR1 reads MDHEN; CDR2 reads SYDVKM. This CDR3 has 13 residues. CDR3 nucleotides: TGTGCCAGCAGCACCGGGACTCCCTACGAGCAGTACTTC. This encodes CASSTGTPYEQYF.

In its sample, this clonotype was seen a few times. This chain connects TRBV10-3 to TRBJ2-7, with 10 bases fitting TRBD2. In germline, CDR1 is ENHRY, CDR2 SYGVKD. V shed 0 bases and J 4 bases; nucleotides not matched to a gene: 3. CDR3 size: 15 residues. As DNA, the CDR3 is TGTGCCATCAGTGAGTCGCTAGCGGGAGCTTACGAGCAGTACTTC. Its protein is CAISESLAGAYEQYF.

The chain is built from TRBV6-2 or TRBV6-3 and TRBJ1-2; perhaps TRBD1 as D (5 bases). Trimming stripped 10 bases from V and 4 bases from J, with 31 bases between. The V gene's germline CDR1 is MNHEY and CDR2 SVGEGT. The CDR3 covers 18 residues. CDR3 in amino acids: CATLPSDKGARWGYGYTF. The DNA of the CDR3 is TGTGCCACCCTCCCCTCGGACAAGGGAGCAAGGTGGGGCTATGGCTACACCTTC.

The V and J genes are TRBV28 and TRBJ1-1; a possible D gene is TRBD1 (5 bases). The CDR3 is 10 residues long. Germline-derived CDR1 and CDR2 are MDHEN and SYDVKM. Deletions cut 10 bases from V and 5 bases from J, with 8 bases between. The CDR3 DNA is TGTGCCACCCCAGGGACTGAAGCTTTCTTT. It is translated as CATPGTEAFF.

CDR3 loop: CASSPGTSESYEQYF. Here the CDR3 DNA reads TGTGCCAGCAGTCCTGGGACTAGCGAGTCCTACGAGCAGTACTTC. The chain employs TRBV6-5 and TRBJ2-7; 10 bases match TRBD2. The J segment lost 1 base and the V segment lost 5 bases, leaving 5 bases of the junction unmatched. CDR1 and CDR2 (germline): MNHEY, SVGAGI. The CDR3 is made up of 15 amino acids.

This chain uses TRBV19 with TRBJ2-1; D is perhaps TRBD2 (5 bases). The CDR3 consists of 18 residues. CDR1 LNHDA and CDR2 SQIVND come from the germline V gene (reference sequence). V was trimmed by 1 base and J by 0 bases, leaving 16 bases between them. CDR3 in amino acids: CASSIGWRGKSSYNEQFF. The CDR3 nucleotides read TGTGCCAGTAGTATAGGTTGGAGAGGGAAGAGCTCCTACAATGAGCAGTTCTTC.

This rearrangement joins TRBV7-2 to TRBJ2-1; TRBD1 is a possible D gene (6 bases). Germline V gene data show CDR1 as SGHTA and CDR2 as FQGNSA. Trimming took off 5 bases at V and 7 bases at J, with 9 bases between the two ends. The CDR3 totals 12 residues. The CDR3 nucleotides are TGTGCCAGCAGCACCAGGGGAAATGAGCAGTTCTTC. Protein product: CASSTRGNEQFF.

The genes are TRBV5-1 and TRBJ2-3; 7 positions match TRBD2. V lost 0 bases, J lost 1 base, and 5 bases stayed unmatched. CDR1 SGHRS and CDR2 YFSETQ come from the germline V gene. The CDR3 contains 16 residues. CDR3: CASSLAASGRTDTQYF. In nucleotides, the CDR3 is TGCGCCAGCAGCTTGGCTGCTAGCGGACGCACAGATACGCAGTATTTT.

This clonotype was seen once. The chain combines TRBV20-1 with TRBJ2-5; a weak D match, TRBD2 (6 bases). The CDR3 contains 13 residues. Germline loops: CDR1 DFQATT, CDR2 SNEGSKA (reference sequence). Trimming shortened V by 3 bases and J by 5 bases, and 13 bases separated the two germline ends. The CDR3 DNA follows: TGCAGTGCTAGCCCGGCGGGGCTTGAGACCCAGTACTTC. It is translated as CSASPAGLETQYF.

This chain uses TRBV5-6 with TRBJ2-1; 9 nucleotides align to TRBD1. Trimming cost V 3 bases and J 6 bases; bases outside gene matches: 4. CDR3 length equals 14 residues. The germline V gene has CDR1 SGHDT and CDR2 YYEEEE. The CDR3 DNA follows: TGTGCCAGCAGCTCCCGGGACAGGGTCAATGAGCAGTTCTTC. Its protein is CASSSRDRVNEQFF.

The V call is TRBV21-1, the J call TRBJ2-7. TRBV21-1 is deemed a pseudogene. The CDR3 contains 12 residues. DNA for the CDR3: TGTGCCAGCAAGGCGGAGACCTACGAGCAGTACTTC. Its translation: CASKAETYEQYF.

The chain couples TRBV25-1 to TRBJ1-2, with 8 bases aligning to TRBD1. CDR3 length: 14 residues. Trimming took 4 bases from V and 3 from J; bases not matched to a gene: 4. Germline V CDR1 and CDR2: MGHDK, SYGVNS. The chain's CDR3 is CASSGETGDYGYTF. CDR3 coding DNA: TGTGCCAGCAGTGGGGAGACAGGGGACTATGGCTACACCTTC.

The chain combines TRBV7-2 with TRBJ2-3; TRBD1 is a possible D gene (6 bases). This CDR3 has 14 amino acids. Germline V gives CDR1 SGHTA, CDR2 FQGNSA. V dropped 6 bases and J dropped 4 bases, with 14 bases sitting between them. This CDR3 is CASSHWDIADTQYF. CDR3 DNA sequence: TGTGCCAGCAGTCACTGGGACATCGCAGATACGCAGTATTTT.

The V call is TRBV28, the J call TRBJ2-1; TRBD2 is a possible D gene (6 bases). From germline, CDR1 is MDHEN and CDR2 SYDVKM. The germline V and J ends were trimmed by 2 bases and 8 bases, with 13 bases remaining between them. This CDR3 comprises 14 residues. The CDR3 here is CASSLPGGSYEQFF. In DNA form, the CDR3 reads TGTGCCAGCAGTTTACCTGGGGGGTCGTATGAGCAGTTCTTC.

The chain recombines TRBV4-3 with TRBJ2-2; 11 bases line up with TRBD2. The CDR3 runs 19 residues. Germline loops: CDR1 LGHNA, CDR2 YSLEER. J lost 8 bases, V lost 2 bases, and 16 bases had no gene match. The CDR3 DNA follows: TGCGCCAGCAGCCAACAAGTTAGCGGGAGGGCCATGGGGAATGGGGAGCTGTTTTTT. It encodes CASSQQVSGRAMGNGELFF.

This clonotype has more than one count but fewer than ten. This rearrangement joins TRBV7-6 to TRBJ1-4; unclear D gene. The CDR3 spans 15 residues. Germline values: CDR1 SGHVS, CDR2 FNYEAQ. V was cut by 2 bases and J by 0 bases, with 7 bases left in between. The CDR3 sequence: CASSLSVATNEKLFF. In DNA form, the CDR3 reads TGTGCCAGCAGCTTATCCGTTGCAACTAATGAAAAACTGTTTTTT.

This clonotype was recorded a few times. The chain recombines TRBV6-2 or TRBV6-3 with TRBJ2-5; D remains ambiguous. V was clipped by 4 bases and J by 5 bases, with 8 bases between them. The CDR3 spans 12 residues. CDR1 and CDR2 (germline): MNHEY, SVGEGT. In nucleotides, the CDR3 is TGTGCCAGCAGTTTTCCAGTGGAGACCCAGTACTTC. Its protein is CASSFPVETQYF.

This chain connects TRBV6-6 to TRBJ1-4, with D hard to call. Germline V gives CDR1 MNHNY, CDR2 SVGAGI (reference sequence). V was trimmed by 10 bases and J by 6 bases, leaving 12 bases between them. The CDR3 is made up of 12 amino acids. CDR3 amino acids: CAIRSGDEKLFF. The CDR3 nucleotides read TGTGCCATTCGCTCCGGGGATGAAAAACTGTTTTTT.